This is a list of T cell receptor beta chains from one sample in a study of T cell responses to AZD1222 COVID-19 vaccine. Sequencing was performed with immunoSEQ multiplex PCR; in TCRdb, only in-frame clones are kept and a portion is missing. Of about 170,000 clones listed, about 92% are singletons. Sample: peripheral blood, taken on day 0 of AZD1222 vaccination. The source is an adult in good health. CDR3s include the opening cysteine and the closing phenylalanine or tryptophan. A D gene is named only where the DNA matches it firmly. Clone size is shown for a subset of rows, as once, few, many or a class of expanded clone.

clone_size	d_call	v_call	j_call	cdr3_nt	cdr3_aa
-	-	TRBV10-2	TRBJ2-3	TGCGCCAGCAGCGGGGGGGACAGAGGTATAGATACGCAGTATTTT	CASSGGDRGIDTQYF
-	TRBD1	TRBV5-5	TRBJ2-7	TGTGCCAGCAGCTCCCCCGGGACAGGGGGCTACGAGCAGTACTTC	CASSSPGTGGYEQYF
once	TRBD1	TRBV4-1	TRBJ1-5	TGCGCCAGCAGCCAAGAAGGGACAGGGGAGGCTTATAGCAATCAGCCCCAGCATTTT	CASSQEGTGEAYSNQPQHF
-	TRBD2	TRBV11-2	TRBJ2-2	TGTGCCAGCAGCTTAGGCCGGCTAGCGGGAGGACTCGGGGAGCTGTTTTTT	CASSLGRLAGGLGELFF
-	-	TRBV5-8	TRBJ1-2	TGTGCCAGCAGCTTGGGTCTCAGGGAGAAATATGGCTACACCTTC	CASSLGLREKYGYTF
-	TRBD1	TRBV15	TRBJ1-4	TGTGCCACCAGCAGAGATCGGGCAGGGGGACGAGAAAAACTGTTTTTT	CATSRDRAGGREKLFF
-	-	TRBV6-1	TRBJ1-4	TGTGCCAGCAGTGACCTCCCTGACGTCGCGGGAAAAAAACTGTTTTTT	CASSDLPDVAGKKLFF
-	-	TRBV14	TRBJ2-5	TGTGCCAGCAGCCAAGACAAACTAGCCGAACAAGAGACCCAGTACTTC	CASSQDKLAEQETQYF
-	-	TRBV5-4	TRBJ1-2	TGTGCCAGCAGCTTGGGGACAGCCTTTAACTATGGCTACACCTTC	CASSLGTAFNYGYTF
-	TRBD1	TRBV3-1/TRBV3-2	TRBJ2-3	TGTGCCAGCAGCCTGAGACAGGGCGGCACAGATACGCAGTATTTT	CASSLRQGGTDTQYF
-	-	TRBV3-1/TRBV3-2	TRBJ2-1	TGTGCCAGCAGCCAAGCGGGAGAGGACTATGAGCAGTTCTTC	CASSQAGEDYEQFF
-	TRBD1	TRBV27	TRBJ1-1	TGTGCCAGCAGTAGCTACCCGGGACAGGGTCCCACTGAAGCTTTCTTT	CASSSYPGQGPTEAFF
-	-	TRBV7-8	TRBJ1-1	TGTGCCAGCAGCTTAGATATAGGGATGAACACTGAAGCTTTCTTT	CASSLDIGMNTEAFF
-	TRBD2	TRBV6-2/TRBV6-3	TRBJ2-5	TGTGCCAGCAGTTACGCCCAGCGGGATACTCAAGAGACCCAGTACTTC	CASSYAQRDTQETQYF
-	-	TRBV6-4	TRBJ1-1	TGTGCCACCACGTACAGGGCCCTTGAAACTTTCTTT	CATTYRALETFF
-	-	TRBV20-1	TRBJ1-3	TGCAGTGCTAGTCGCGGGGACACCATATATTTT	CSASRGDTIYF
-	TRBD1	TRBV5-1	TRBJ1-6	TGCGCCAGCAGCCCAGGGGGGGCCGGGAATAATTCACCCCTCCACTTT	CASSPGGAGNNSPLHF
-	-	TRBV6-5	TRBJ1-2	TGTGCCAGCAGAGTTCAGGGGATTATCCATGGCTACACCTTC	CASRVQGIIHGYTF
-	-	TRBV5-1	TRBJ1-1	TGCGCCAGCAGCTTGGAGAGCACTGAAGCTTTCTTT	CASSLESTEAFF
-	TRBD1	TRBV6-6	TRBJ1-2	TGTGCCAGCAGTTACCCGACCCTTGGACAGGGGGAGGACTACACCTTC	CASSYPTLGQGEDYTF
-	-	TRBV19	TRBJ2-2	TGTGCCAGTAGTATCGATGGGCAGGGAATGAGCACCGGGGAGCTGTTTTTT	CASSIDGQGMSTGELFF
-	TRBD1	TRBV6-5	TRBJ2-2	TGTGCCAGCAACCCGGGACAGATTTACACCGGGGAGCTGTTTTTT	CASNPGQIYTGELFF
-	TRBD1	TRBV7-9	TRBJ2-7	TGTGCCAGCACCATCTGGGGGACAGACACCTCCTACGAGCAGTACTTC	CASTIWGTDTSYEQYF
-	TRBD1	TRBV10-3	TRBJ1-2	TGTGCCATCAGTGACGACAGGGGATATGGCTACACCTTC	CAISDDRGYGYTF
-	-	TRBV5-1	TRBJ2-5	TGCGCCAGCAGCTTGGATGAGACCCAGTACTTC	CASSLDETQYF
-	-	TRBV5-1	TRBJ1-2	TGCGCCAGCAGCGTGGACACCAACTATGGCTACACCTTC	CASSVDTNYGYTF
-	-	TRBV3-1/TRBV3-2	TRBJ1-3	TGTGCCAGCAGCCAAGGGACAGCGCAAAACACCATATATTTT	CASSQGTAQNTIYF
once	TRBD1	TRBV28	TRBJ1-2	TGTGCCAGCAGTCCCGAACCGGGACAGGCGAACTATGGCTACACCTTC	CASSPEPGQANYGYTF
few	-	TRBV10-2	TRBJ2-7	TGCGCCAGCAGCGCCATTTATCACGAGCAGTACTTC	CASSAIYHEQYF
-	TRBD1	TRBV6-5	TRBJ2-7	TGTGCCAGCAAAGGACAGGGTTTCTACGAGCAGTACTTC	CASKGQGFYEQYF
-	-	TRBV6-6	TRBJ1-5	TGTGCCAGCAGTCCTCAGGGATCCCAGCCCCAGCATTTT	CASSPQGSQPQHF
-	-	TRBV7-9	TRBJ2-1	TGTGCCAGCAGCTTAGCAAAGATGGGTATAAGCAATGAGCAGTTCTTC	CASSLAKMGISNEQFF
-	TRBD1	TRBV4-1	TRBJ1-4	TGCGCCAGCAGCGGGACAGGGGAAGGCCTTGTAGAAAAACTGTTTTTT	CASSGTGEGLVEKLFF
-	-	TRBV12-3/TRBV12-4	TRBJ2-3	TGTGCCAGCAGTCGCGTACGAAGAGATACGCAGTATTTT	CASSRVRRDTQYF
-	-	TRBV14	TRBJ2-7	TGTGCCAGCAGCCAAGGGTGGCAGCAGTACTTC	CASSQGWQQYF
-	TRBD2	TRBV7-8	TRBJ2-1	TGTGCCAGCAGCTCACCCGAAAGGACTAGCGGGAGTTCCTACAATGAGCAGTTCTTC	CASSSPERTSGSSYNEQFF
-	TRBD2	TRBV27	TRBJ2-2	TGTGCCAGCGGAAGCGGGGGGGCCCGCACCGGGGAGCTGTTTTTT	CASGSGGARTGELFF
once	-	TRBV7-6	TRBJ1-2	TGTGCCAGCAGCTTAGGTGGGGGAGGCTATGGCTACACCTTC	CASSLGGGGYGYTF
-	-	TRBV10-2	TRBJ1-2	TGCGCCGGCACGGCCGGGGCCCATGGCTACACCTTC	CAGTAGAHGYTF
-	TRBD1	TRBV6-1	TRBJ2-7	TGTGCCAGCCGCCGGGGACAGGGTGGAGAGCAGTACTTC	CASRRGQGGEQYF